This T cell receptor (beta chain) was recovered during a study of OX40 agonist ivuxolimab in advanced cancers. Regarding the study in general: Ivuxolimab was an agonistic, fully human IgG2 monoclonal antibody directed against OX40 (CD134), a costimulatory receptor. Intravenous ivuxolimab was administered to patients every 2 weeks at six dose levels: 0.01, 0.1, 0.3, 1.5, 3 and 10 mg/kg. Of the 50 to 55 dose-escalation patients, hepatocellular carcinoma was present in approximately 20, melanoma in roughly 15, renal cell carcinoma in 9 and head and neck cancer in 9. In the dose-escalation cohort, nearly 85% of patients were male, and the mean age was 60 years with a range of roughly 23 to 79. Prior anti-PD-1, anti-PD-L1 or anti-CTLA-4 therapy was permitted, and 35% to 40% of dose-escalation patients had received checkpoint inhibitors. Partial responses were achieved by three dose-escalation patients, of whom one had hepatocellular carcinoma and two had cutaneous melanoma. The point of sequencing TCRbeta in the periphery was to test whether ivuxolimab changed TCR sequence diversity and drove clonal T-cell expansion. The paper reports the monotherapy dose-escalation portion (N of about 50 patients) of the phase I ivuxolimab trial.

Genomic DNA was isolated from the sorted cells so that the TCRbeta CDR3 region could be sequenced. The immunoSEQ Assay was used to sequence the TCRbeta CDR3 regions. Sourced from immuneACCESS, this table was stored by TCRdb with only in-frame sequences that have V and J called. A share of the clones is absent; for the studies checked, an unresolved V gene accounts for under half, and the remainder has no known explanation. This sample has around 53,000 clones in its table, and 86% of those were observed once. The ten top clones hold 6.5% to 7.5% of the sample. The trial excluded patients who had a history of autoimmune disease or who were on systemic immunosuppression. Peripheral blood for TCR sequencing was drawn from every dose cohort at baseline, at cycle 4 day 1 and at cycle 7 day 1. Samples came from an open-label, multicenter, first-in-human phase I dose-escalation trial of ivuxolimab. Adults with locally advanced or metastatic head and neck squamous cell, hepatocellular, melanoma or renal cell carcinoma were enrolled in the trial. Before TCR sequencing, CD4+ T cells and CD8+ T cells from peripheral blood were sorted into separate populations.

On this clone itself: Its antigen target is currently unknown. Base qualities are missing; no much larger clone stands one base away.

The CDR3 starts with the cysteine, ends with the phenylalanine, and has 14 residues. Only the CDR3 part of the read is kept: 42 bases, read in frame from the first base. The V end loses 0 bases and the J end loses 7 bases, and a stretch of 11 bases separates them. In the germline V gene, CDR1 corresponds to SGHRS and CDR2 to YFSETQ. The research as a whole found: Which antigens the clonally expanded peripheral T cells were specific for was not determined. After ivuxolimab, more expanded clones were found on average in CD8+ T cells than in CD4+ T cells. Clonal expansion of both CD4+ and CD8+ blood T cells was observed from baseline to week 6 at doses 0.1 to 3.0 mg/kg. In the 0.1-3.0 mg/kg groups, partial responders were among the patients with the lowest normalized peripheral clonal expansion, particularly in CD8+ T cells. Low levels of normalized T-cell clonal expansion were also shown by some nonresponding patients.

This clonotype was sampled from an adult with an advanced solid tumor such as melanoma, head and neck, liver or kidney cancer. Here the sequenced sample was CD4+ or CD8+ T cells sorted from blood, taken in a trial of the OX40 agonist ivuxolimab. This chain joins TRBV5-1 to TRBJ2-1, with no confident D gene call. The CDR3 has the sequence CASSLEDWGNEQFF. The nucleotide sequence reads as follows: TGCGCCAGCAGCTTGGAGGATTGGGGTAATGAGCAGTTCTTC. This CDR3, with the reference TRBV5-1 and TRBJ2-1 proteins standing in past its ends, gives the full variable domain KAGVTQTPRYLIKTRGQQVTLSCSPISGHRSVSWYQQTPGQGLQFLFEYFSETQRNKGNFPGRFSGRQFSNSRSEMNVSTLELGDSALYLCASSLEDWGNEQFFGPGTRLTVL.